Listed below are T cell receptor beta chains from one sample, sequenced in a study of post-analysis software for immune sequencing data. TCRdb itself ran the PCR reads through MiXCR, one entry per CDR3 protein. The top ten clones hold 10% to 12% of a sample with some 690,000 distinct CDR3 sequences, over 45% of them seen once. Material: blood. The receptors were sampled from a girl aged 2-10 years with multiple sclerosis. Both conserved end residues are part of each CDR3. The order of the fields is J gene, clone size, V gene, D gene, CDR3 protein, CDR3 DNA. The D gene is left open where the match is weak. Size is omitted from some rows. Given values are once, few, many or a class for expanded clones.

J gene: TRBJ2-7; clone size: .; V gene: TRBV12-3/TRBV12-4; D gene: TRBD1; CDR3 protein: CASRVGDRGSDEQYF; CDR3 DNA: TGTGCCAGCAGGGTAGGGGACAGGGGAAGCGACGAGCAGTACTTC
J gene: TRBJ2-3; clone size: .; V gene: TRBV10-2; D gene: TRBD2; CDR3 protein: CASSHGLATNTQYF; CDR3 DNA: TGCGCCAGCAGCCACGGACTAGCCACGAATACGCAGTATTTT
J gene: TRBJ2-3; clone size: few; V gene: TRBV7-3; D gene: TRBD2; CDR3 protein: CASSLNGMTSGGTDTQYF; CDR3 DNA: TGTGCCAGCAGCTTGAATGGGATGACTAGCGGGGGGACAGATACGCAGTATTTT
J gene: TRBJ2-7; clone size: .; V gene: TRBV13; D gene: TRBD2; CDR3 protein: CASSLDGLAVSSYEQYF; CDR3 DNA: TGTGCCAGCAGCTTAGACGGACTAGCGGTGAGCTCCTACGAGCAGTACTTC
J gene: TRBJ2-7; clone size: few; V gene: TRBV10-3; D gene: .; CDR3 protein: CAISDRGRQPSYSYEQYF; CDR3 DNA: TGTGCCATCAGTGATCGGGGCAGACAGCCTTCTTACTCCTACGAGCAGTACTTC
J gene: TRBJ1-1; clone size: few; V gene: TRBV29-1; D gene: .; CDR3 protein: CSANRLSLGTEAFF; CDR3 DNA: TGCAGCGCCAATCGTCTCTCCTTGGGCACTGAAGCTTTCTTT
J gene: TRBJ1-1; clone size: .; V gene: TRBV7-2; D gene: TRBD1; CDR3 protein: CASSLPPGGRNSEAFF; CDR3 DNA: TGTGCCAGCAGCTTACCACCAGGGGGTAGGAACTCTGAAGCTTTCTTT
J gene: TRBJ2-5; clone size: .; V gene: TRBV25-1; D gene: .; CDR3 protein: CASSEHGEGTQYF; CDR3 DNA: TGTGCCAGCAGTGAACACGGGGAAGGGACCCAGTACTTC
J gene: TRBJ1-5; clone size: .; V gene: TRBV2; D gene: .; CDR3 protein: CASRGSDQPQHF; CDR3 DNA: TGTGCCAGCAGGGGGTCGGATCAGCCCCAGCATTTT
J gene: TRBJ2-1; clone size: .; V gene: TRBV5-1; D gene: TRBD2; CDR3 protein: CASSLDGTSGGTNEQFF; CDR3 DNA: TGCGCCAGCAGCTTGGACGGGACTAGCGGGGGGACGAATGAGCAGTTCTTC
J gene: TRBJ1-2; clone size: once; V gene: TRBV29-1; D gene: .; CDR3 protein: CSVERGSNYGCTF; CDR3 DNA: TGCAGCGTTGAAAGAGGGTCTAACTATGGCTGCACCTTC
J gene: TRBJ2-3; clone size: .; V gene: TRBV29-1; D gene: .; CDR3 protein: CSVVLTDTQYF; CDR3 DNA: TGCAGCGTTGTCTTGACAGATACGCAGTATTTT
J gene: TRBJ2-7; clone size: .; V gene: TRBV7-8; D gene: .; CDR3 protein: CASSLSPRVYEQYF; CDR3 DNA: TGTGCCAGCAGCTTATCCCCACGAGTCTACGAGCAGTACTTC
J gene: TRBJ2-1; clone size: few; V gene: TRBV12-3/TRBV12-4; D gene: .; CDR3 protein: CASSLAGQTEQFF; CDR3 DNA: TGTGCCAGCAGTTTAGCGGGGCAGACGGAGCAGTTCTTC
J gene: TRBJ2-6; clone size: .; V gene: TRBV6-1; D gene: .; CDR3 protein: CASSGRTVSSGANVLTF; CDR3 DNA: TGTGCCAGCAGTGGTAGGACCGTGAGCTCTGGGGCCAACGTCCTGACTTTC
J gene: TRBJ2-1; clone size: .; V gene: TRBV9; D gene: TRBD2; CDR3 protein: CASSLWREGNEQFF; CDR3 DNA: TGTGCCAGCAGCCTCTGGCGGGAGGGCAATGAGCAGTTCTTC
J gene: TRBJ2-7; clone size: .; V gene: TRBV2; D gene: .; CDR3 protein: CASSDTGWGMSYEQYF; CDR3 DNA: TGTGCCAGCAGTGATACTGGATGGGGAATGTCCTACGAGCAGTACTTC
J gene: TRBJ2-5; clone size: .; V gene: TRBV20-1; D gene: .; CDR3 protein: CSAAGQETQYF; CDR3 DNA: TGCAGTGCGGCGGGGCAAGAGACCCAGTACTTC
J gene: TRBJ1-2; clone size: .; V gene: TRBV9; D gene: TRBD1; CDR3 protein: CASSPHGTAPSNYGYTF; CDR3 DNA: TGTGCCAGCAGCCCCCACGGGACAGCCCCATCTAACTATGGCTACACCTTC
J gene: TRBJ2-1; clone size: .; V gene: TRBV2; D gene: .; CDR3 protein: CASQRIKDEQFF; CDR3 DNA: TGTGCCAGCCAAAGGATAAAGGATGAGCAGTTCTTC
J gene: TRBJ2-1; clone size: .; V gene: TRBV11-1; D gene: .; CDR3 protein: CASSSTAEWTTNRQFF; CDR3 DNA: TGTGCCAGCAGCTCGACTGCCGAATGGACTACCAATAGGCAGTTCTTC
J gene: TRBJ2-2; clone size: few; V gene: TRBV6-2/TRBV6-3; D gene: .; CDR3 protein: CASRRGANTGELFF; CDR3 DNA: TGTGCCAGCAGAAGGGGGGCGAACACCGGGGAGCTGTTTTTT
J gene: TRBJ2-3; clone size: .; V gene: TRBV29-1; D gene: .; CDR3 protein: CSVVRGARDTQYF; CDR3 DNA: TGCAGCGTTGTAAGGGGGGCCAGGGATACGCAGTATTTT
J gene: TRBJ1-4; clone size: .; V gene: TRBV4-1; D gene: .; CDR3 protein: CASSPLEGSYNEKLFF; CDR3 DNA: TGCGCCAGCAGCCCCCTCGAGGGGAGCTATAATGAAAAACTGTTTTTT
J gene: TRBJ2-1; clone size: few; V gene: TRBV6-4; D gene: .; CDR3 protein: CASSDQFFGEQFF; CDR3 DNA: TGTGCCAGCAGTGATCAGTTCTTCGGTGAGCAGTTCTTC
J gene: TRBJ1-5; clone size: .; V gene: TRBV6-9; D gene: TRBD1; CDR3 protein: CASSEDRVKGNQPQHF; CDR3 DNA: TGTGCCAGCAGTGAAGACAGGGTTAAAGGCAATCAGCCCCAGCATTTT
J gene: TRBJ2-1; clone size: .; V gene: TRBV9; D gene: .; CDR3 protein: CASSVNPTRQNEQFF; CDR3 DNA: TGTGCCAGCAGCGTTAATCCCACTAGACAAAATGAGCAGTTCTTC
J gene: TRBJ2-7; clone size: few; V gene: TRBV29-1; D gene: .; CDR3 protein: CSAETDYEQYF; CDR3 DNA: TGCAGCGCTGAGACGGACTACGAGCAGTACTTC